This entry features one T cell receptor (beta chain) sequence. Its target is not known. This sample was included in a study of T cell responses to AZD1222 COVID-19 vaccine. Study-wide background: Whether given at about 4 or about 12 weeks, second doses were pooled. Study results and caveats: Close to half of spike-specific TCRs reportedly recognize unmutated variant regions. Clonal diversity was possibly underestimated; the donors were predominantly white British and more often female.

Sequencing used immunoSEQ multiplex PCR; TCRdb keeps in-frame clones, though not all of them. The table has approximately 70,000 clones, about nine tenths seen once. The CDR3 has 13 residues. CDR1 and CDR2 (germline): LNHDA, SQIVND (reference sequence). V shed 4 bases and J shed 5 bases, with 12 bases lying between them. This receptor was obtained from an adult in good health. The chain has TRBV19 and TRBJ2-7, with a tentative D call TRBD2 (5 bases). Material: peripheral blood, obtained on day 0 of AZD1222 vaccination. In DNA, the CDR3 is TGTGCCAGTAGTACCGCGAGAGGGAACGAGCAGTACTTC. Translating it yields CASSTARGNEQYF.